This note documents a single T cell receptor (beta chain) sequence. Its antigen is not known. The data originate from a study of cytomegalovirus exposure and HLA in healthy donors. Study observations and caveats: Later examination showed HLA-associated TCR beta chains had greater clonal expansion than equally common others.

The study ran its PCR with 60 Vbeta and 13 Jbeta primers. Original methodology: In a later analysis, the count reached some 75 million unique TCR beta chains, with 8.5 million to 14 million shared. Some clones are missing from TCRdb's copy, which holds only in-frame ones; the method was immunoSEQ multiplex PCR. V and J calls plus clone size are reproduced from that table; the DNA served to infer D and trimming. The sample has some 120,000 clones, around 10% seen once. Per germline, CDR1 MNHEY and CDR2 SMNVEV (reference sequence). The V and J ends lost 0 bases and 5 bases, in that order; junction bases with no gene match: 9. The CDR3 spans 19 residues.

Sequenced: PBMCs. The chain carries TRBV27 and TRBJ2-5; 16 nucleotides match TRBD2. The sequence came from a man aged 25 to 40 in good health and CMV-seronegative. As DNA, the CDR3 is TGTGCCAGCAGTTTATCGGGGACTAGCGGGAGGGCCGGAGAGGAGACCCAGTACTTC. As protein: CASSLSGTSGRAGEETQYF.